The 18 T cell receptor beta chains listed next were all sequenced from one sample in a study of T cells after yellow fever vaccination. Via MiXCR, TCRdb re-called the 5' RACE reads, giving one row per CDR3 protein. The profile shows roughly 300,000 distinct CDR3 sequences, around 7% of them singletons. Sequenced here: PBMCs, sampled around 45 days after the first yellow fever vaccination. The source is a young man who received the YFV17D yellow fever vaccine.

The chain combines TRBV19 with TRBJ2-1, with 8 bases fitting TRBD2. V shed 5 bases and J 8 bases; nucleotides not matched to a gene: 11. The CDR3 spans 15 residues. Germline V gene sequence: CDR1 LNHDA, CDR2 SQIVND (reference sequence). This CDR3 reads CASSPGGGPGYEQFF. The CDR3 region has the DNA TGTGCCAGTAGTCCCGGGGGGGGGCCAGGCTATGAGCAGTTCTTC.

The J gene is TRBJ2-5, the V gene TRBV7-2; maybe TRBD1 (6 bases). This CDR3 comprises 13 residues. Per germline, CDR1 SGHTA and CDR2 FQGNSA. The V end lost 6 bases, the J end lost 4 bases, and 12 bases lay between the germline ends. CDR3 in DNA: TGTGCCAGCAGGAAAGTGGGGGCAGAGACCCAGTACTTC. Residues: CASRKVGAETQYF.

This clonotype was counted a few times. The CDR3 nucleotides are TGTGCCAGCTCAACCCGACAGGGGGCTACAGATACGCAGTATTTT. Protein product: CASSTRQGATDTQYF. This sequence joins TRBV18 and TRBJ2-3; 10 nucleotides align to TRBD1. V shed 5 bases and J 3 bases; nucleotides not matched to a gene: 5. CDR3 size: 15 residues. Germline CDR1 KGHSH, CDR2 LQKENI.

This chain connects TRBV5-1 to TRBJ2-3, with TRBD1 matching 7 bases. V shed 5 bases, J shed 1 base, and the junction held 7 bases outside the gene matches. Germline-derived CDR1 and CDR2 are SGHRS and YFSETQ. CDR3 length: 15 residues. The DNA of the CDR3 is TGCGCCAGCAGGCCATTAGGGACAGGCACAGATACGCAGTATTTT. Translated: CASRPLGTGTDTQYF. The complete variable domain, with remaining parts taken from reference TRBV5-1 and TRBJ2-3, reads KAGVTQTPRYLIKTRGQQVTLSCSPISGHRSVSWYQQTPGQGLQFLFEYFSETQRNKGNFPGRFSGRQFSNSRSEMNVSTLELGDSALYLCASRPLGTGTDTQYFGPGTRLTVL.

The chain recombines TRBV10-3 with TRBJ1-2; TRBD1 aligns across 7 bases. The CDR3 is 14 residues long. The V gene end was trimmed by 4 bases and the J gene end by 6 bases; junction bases not matched to a gene: 8. CDR1 is ENHRY, CDR2 SYGVKD, per germline. The CDR3, as DNA: TGTGCCATCAGTGCGGCAGGGGGTATGGATGGCTACACCTTC. It translates to CAISAAGGMDGYTF.

This clonotype was observed at least ten times. The chain joins TRBV2 to TRBJ2-7; 8 bases are a match to TRBD1. This CDR3 contains 14 residues. The V gene end was trimmed by 4 bases and the J gene end by 4 bases; junction bases not matched to a gene: 6. CDR1 and CDR2 from the germline V gene are SNHLY and FYNNEI. CDR3 in DNA: TGTGCCAGCAGTGTTCCAGGGGGCTCATACGAGCAGTACGTC. Encoded protein: CASSVPGGSYEQYV.

This chain links TRBV7-2 with TRBJ2-1; 7 bases match TRBD2. The ends lost 5 bases at V and 10 bases at J; junction bases unmatched: 14. Germline CDR1 SGHTA, CDR2 FQGNSA. The CDR3 contains 15 residues. In nucleotides, the CDR3 is TGTGCCAGCAGCGGCACGCGGGGGAGGCAGTACGAGCAGTTCTTC. Translated, it gives CASSGTRGRQYEQFF.

This clonotype turned up a few times. This chain joins TRBV10-3 and TRBJ2-3; no firm D call. Germline-derived CDR1 and CDR2 are ENHRY and SYGVKD. V gave up 6 bases and J gave up 3 bases, with 13 bases separating them. CDR3 length: 14 amino acids. The CDR3 DNA reads as TGTGCCATCAGCGAAGGAATTCAGACAGATACGCAGTATTTT. It yields the protein CAISEGIQTDTQYF.

V usage is TRBV20-1 and J usage is TRBJ1-6; TRBD1 might be the D (5 bases). Germline values: CDR1 DFQATT, CDR2 SNEGSKA (reference sequence). The CDR3 contains 13 residues. With 3 bases removed from V and 7 bases from J, the gap between germline ends came to 10 bases. The CDR3 protein is CSARRQFNSPLHF. The DNA of the CDR3 is TGCAGTGCTAGGAGACAGTTCAATTCACCCCTCCACTTT.

The rearrangement uses TRBV6-1 and TRBJ2-1; D is perhaps TRBD1 (6 bases). Deletions cut 6 bases from V and 1 base from J, with 16 bases between. The CDR3 consists of 16 residues. The germline CDR1 and CDR2 sequences are MNHNS and SASEGT. The CDR3 nucleotides read TGTGCCAGCAGCCAATCACAGGGCTTGTCCTACAATGAGCAGTTCTTC. This encodes CASSQSQGLSYNEQFF.

This clonotype was observed a handful of times. V and J are TRBV7-2 and TRBJ2-1; TRBD2 is a possible D gene (5 bases). Trimming stripped 5 bases from V and 8 bases from J, with 10 bases between. Germline V lookup: CDR1 SGHTA, CDR2 FQGNSA. The CDR3 extends over 12 amino acids. The CDR3 nucleotides read TGTGCCAGCAGCCCGGACTGGGATGAGCAGTTCTTC. It is translated as CASSPDWDEQFF.

This chain uses TRBV28 with TRBJ2-7, with D possibly matching TRBD1 (6 bases). V was shortened by 6 bases and J by 3 bases, with 15 bases between the two germline ends. CDR1 is MDHEN, CDR2 SYDVKM, per germline. The CDR3 is 14 amino acids. The CDR3 DNA follows: TGTGCCAGCAGAGAACCGGGACACCACTACGAGCAGTACTTC. Protein: CASREPGHHYEQYF. Looking up the rest from reference TRBV28 and TRBJ2-7 gives the full variable domain: DVKVTQSSRYLVKRTGEKVFLECVQDMDHENMFWYRQDPGLGLRLIYFSYDVKMKEKGDIPEGYSVSREKKERFSLILESASTNQTSMYLCASREPGHHYEQYFGPGTRLTVT.

The V call is TRBV20-1, the J call TRBJ2-2; D perhaps matches TRBD2 (5 bases). CDR1 and CDR2 from the germline V gene are DFQATT and SNEGSKA (reference sequence). Trimming took off 4 bases at V and 2 bases at J, with 11 bases between the two ends. The CDR3 loop spans 14 amino acids. Written as DNA, the CDR3 is TGCAGTGCTAAACCGGGGATTAACACCGGGGAGCTGTTTTTT. It encodes CSAKPGINTGELFF.

This sequence joins TRBV6-6 and TRBJ2-5, with D unresolved. The CDR3 is 13 residues long. Germline values: CDR1 MNHNY, CDR2 SVGAGI (reference sequence). Trimming cost V 3 bases and J 3 bases, with 8 bases left between them. This CDR3 reads CASSYGREETQYF. CDR3 in DNA: TGTGCCAGCAGTTATGGCCGGGAAGAGACCCAGTACTTC.

The rearrangement uses TRBV6-2 or TRBV6-3 and TRBJ2-5; D might be TRBD2 (6 bases). The CDR3 runs 14 residues. Germline V lookup: CDR1 MNHEY, CDR2 SVGEGT. V gave up 2 bases and J gave up 5 bases, with 12 bases separating them. The CDR3 sequence: CASSYRVAEETQYF. DNA for the CDR3: TGTGCCAGCAGTTACAGGGTAGCGGAGGAGACCCAGTACTTC.

The chain combines TRBV10-3 with TRBJ2-2; no firm D call. This CDR3 has 14 residues. Germline CDR1 and CDR2: ENHRY and SYGVKD. Between the trimmed V and J ends, which lost 0 bases and 8 bases, there was a span of 10 bases. This CDR3 is CAISESRIGGELFF. In DNA, the CDR3 is TGTGCCATCAGTGAGTCGCGCATCGGAGGGGAGCTGTTTTTT.

In its sample, this clonotype was seen a few times. This chain connects TRBV6-5 to TRBJ2-6; the D call may be TRBD1 or TRBD2 (5 bases each). Per the germline V gene, CDR1 is MNHEY and CDR2 is SVGAGI. CDR3 length: 18 amino acids. V lost 2 bases and J 0 bases, leaving 14 bases between the germline ends. Written as DNA, the CDR3 is TGTGCCAGCAGTTACCAGGGACGCTTGAGCTCTGGGGCCAACGTCCTGACTTTC. Protein sequence: CASSYQGRLSSGANVLTF.

This clonotype has just a few counts. This sequence joins TRBV4-1 and TRBJ1-2; 10 bases line up with TRBD1. CDR1 and CDR2 from the germline V gene are MGHRA and YSYEKL. The CDR3 totals 15 residues. J lost 4 bases, V lost 3 bases, and 5 bases had no gene match. CDR3 in amino acids: CASSQGQGLAYGYTF. The CDR3 DNA reads as TGCGCCAGCAGCCAGGGACAGGGGCTGGCCTATGGCTACACCTTC.